Listed below are T cell receptor beta chains from one sample, sequenced in a study of CD8+CD57+ T cells in acquired aplastic anemia. From the reads, TCRdb called clonotypes with MiXCR, one entry per CDR3 protein. This sample has around 80,000 distinct CDR3 sequences; roughly two thirds occur once, and the top ten carry 80% to 90%. Sequenced: sorted CD4+, CD8+, or CD8+CD57+ T cells (not recorded which) from PBMCs. These receptors all come from a human donor with aplastic anemia. CDR3s include the opening cysteine and the closing phenylalanine or tryptophan. Size tells how often a clone was seen (once, few, many) or the class of an expanded clone, and some rows leave it out.

v_call: TRBV7-8
clone_size: once
j_call: TRBJ2-3
cdr3_aa: CASRPWTSGDLTDTQYF

v_call: TRBV25-1
clone_size: few
j_call: TRBJ2-1
cdr3_aa: CASSRVNEQFF

v_call: TRBV29-1
clone_size: NA
j_call: TRBJ1-1
cdr3_aa: CSAGGGLGYTEAFF

v_call: TRBV12-3/TRBV12-4
clone_size: once
j_call: TRBJ2-7
cdr3_aa: CASSFAYEQYF

v_call: TRBV19
clone_size: NA
j_call: TRBJ1-2
cdr3_aa: CASSENLGYTF

v_call: TRBV29-1
clone_size: few
j_call: TRBJ1-2
cdr3_aa: CSVEGVGYTF

v_call: TRBV7-9
clone_size: NA
j_call: TRBJ1-1
cdr3_aa: CASSSWSSEAFF

v_call: TRBV11-1
clone_size: NA
j_call: TRBJ2-3
cdr3_aa: CASSALAGARHTQYF

v_call: TRBV5-5
clone_size: NA
j_call: TRBJ2-3
cdr3_aa: CASSLGSDSDTQYF

v_call: TRBV11-2
clone_size: NA
j_call: TRBJ2-1
cdr3_aa: CASSLEPGGPNEQFF

v_call: TRBV7-3
clone_size: NA
j_call: TRBJ2-5
cdr3_aa: CASSRMAEETQYF

v_call: TRBV7-2
clone_size: NA
j_call: TRBJ2-2
cdr3_aa: CASSSRHDGELFF

v_call: TRBV7-9
clone_size: NA
j_call: TRBJ2-5
cdr3_aa: CASRKGTAQETQYF

v_call: TRBV5-4
clone_size: NA
j_call: TRBJ2-7
cdr3_aa: CASRSELKVYEQYF

v_call: TRBV5-4
clone_size: NA
j_call: TRBJ1-6
cdr3_aa: CASSFTGQGNSPLHF

v_call: TRBV5-4
clone_size: few
j_call: TRBJ1-2
cdr3_aa: CASPSGGAVLGYTF

v_call: TRBV2
clone_size: many
j_call: TRBJ2-7
cdr3_aa: CASSLTTVTYEQYF

v_call: TRBV11-2
clone_size: NA
j_call: TRBJ1-1
cdr3_aa: CASSSDRGYTEAFF

v_call: TRBV12-3/TRBV12-4
clone_size: once
j_call: TRBJ2-5
cdr3_aa: CASSFGGGETQYF

v_call: TRBV20-1
clone_size: NA
j_call: TRBJ2-5
cdr3_aa: CSANIGQLETQYF

v_call: TRBV19
clone_size: NA
j_call: TRBJ1-6
cdr3_aa: CASSPGTLIDSPLHF

v_call: TRBV4-2
clone_size: NA
j_call: TRBJ2-1
cdr3_aa: CASSLVWTGNNEQFF

v_call: TRBV15
clone_size: NA
j_call: TRBJ2-5
cdr3_aa: CATSRRNRSLKETQYF

v_call: TRBV13
clone_size: NA
j_call: TRBJ2-7
cdr3_aa: CASSFGRGSYEQYF

v_call: TRBV29-1
clone_size: few
j_call: TRBJ2-3
cdr3_aa: CSVGDGRDTQYF

v_call: TRBV7-2
clone_size: NA
j_call: TRBJ1-2
cdr3_aa: CASSLPGDTF

v_call: TRBV15
clone_size: NA
j_call: TRBJ1-2
cdr3_aa: CATSRVGRAHGYTF

v_call: TRBV4-2
clone_size: many
j_call: TRBJ2-1
cdr3_aa: CASSEFYEQFF

v_call: TRBV20-1
clone_size: NA
j_call: TRBJ2-1
cdr3_aa: CSASLISGSDNEQFF

v_call: TRBV2
clone_size: NA
j_call: TRBJ2-3
cdr3_aa: CASSADSNTQYF

v_call: TRBV7-9
clone_size: NA
j_call: TRBJ1-6
cdr3_aa: CASSFEQNNSPLHF

v_call: TRBV29-1
clone_size: few
j_call: TRBJ2-7
cdr3_aa: CSVGGTSGRAREQYF

v_call: TRBV4-2
clone_size: NA
j_call: TRBJ2-6
cdr3_aa: CASSQVGLNGANVLTF

v_call: TRBV25-1
clone_size: NA
j_call: TRBJ1-1
cdr3_aa: CASSEAGTVNTEAFF

v_call: TRBV11-3
clone_size: NA
j_call: TRBJ2-7
cdr3_aa: CASSLDSSGGEQYF

v_call: TRBV29-1
clone_size: NA
j_call: TRBJ1-2
cdr3_aa: CSVAGGNGYTF

v_call: TRBV19
clone_size: NA
j_call: TRBJ1-2
cdr3_aa: CASRVGMANYGYTF

v_call: TRBV12-3/TRBV12-4
clone_size: many
j_call: TRBJ1-5
cdr3_aa: CASSLQHSNQPQHF

v_call: TRBV20-1
clone_size: NA
j_call: TRBJ2-5
cdr3_aa: CSARDLLETQYF

v_call: TRBV24-1
clone_size: NA
j_call: TRBJ2-3
cdr3_aa: CATSEQGNTQYF

v_call: TRBV29-1
clone_size: NA
j_call: TRBJ2-3
cdr3_aa: CSVGTGTSDTQYF

v_call: TRBV25-1
clone_size: NA
j_call: NA
cdr3_aa: CASGQGSYEQYF

v_call: TRBV15
clone_size: NA
j_call: TRBJ2-1
cdr3_aa: CATSRGSGWGDEQFF

v_call: TRBV15
clone_size: NA
j_call: TRBJ2-1
cdr3_aa: CATSSRMGEQFF

v_call: TRBV11-1
clone_size: NA
j_call: TRBJ1-2
cdr3_aa: CASTRDTNYGYTF

v_call: TRBV24-1
clone_size: NA
j_call: TRBJ2-7
cdr3_aa: CATSEAGTDYEQYF

v_call: TRBV29-1
clone_size: few
j_call: TRBJ1-2
cdr3_aa: CSVVGRSYGYTF

v_call: TRBV15
clone_size: NA
j_call: TRBJ2-7
cdr3_aa: CATSRDLWDRPYF

v_call: TRBV7-6
clone_size: NA
j_call: TRBJ1-1
cdr3_aa: CASSAQGATEAFF

v_call: TRBV19
clone_size: NA
j_call: TRBJ1-4
cdr3_aa: CATRDVGGSEKLFF

v_call: TRBV2
clone_size: NA
j_call: TRBJ2-7
cdr3_aa: CASSGGQGAYEQYF

v_call: TRBV25-1
clone_size: NA
j_call: TRBJ1-2
cdr3_aa: CASMREGSYGYTF

v_call: TRBV24-1
clone_size: NA
j_call: TRBJ2-3
cdr3_aa: CATSGPGTAWEQYF

v_call: TRBV9
clone_size: NA
j_call: TRBJ2-1
cdr3_aa: CASSVVGQGANEQFF

v_call: TRBV2
clone_size: NA
j_call: TRBJ1-6
cdr3_aa: CASSDWDSVSPLHF